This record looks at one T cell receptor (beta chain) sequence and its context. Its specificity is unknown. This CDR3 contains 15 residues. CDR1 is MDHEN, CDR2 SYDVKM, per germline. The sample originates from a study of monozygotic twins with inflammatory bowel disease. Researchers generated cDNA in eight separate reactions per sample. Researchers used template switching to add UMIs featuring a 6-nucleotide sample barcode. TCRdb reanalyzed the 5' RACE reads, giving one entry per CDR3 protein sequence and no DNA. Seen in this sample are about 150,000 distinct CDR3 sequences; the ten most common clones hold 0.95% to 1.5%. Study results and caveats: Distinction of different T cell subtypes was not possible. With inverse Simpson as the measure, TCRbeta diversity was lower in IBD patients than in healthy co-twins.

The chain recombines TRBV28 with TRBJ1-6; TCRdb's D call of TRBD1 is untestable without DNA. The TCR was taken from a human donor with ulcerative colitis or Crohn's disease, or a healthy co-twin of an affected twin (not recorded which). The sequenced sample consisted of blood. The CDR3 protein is CPSSPPGQVYSPLHF.